The present TCR beta chain was sequenced within a study of PD-1 blockade in classical Hodgkin lymphoma. Study outcomes and limitations: It was CD4+ TCR diversity, not CD8+, that rose significantly by C4D1.

Trimming removed 0 bases from V and 5 bases from J; junction bases left unmatched: 14. In germline, CDR1 is SEHNR, CDR2 FQNEAQ (reference sequence). This CDR3 has 19 amino acids. Worth noting for this clone: The antigen is not known.

Sample time point: cycle 4 day 1 (C4D1), after five to seven weeks of nivolumab. Exposure to brentuximab vedotin varied, and each patient had relapsed following autologous stem cell transplantation. The protocol was immunoSEQ multiplex PCR, while the TCRdb copy is restricted to in-frame clones and leaves out a portion. Of about 96,000 clones listed, about 93% are singletons. Source: peripheral blood mononuclear cells (PBMCs), taken before the fourth cycle of nivolumab. The clonotype comes from a human donor with classical Hodgkin lymphoma. This chain connects TRBV7-9 to TRBJ2-5; 11 bases map to TRBD2. Here the CDR3 reads CASSLAVGPLAGGWETQYF. In DNA form, the CDR3 reads TGTGCCAGCAGCTTAGCAGTCGGACCGCTAGCGGGAGGTTGGGAGACCCAGTACTTC.